This T cell receptor beta chain was identified during a study of blood T cell repertoires in COVID-19. The trim removed 4 bases at V and 3 bases at J, leaving 1 base unmatched. CDR1 SGHRS and CDR2 YFSETQ come from the germline V gene. The CDR3 sequence is 12 residues long. The protocol was immunoSEQ multiplex PCR, while the TCRdb copy is restricted to in-frame clones and leaves out a portion. This table holds roughly 200,000 clones, about 86% found once. What was sequenced was peripheral blood. The receptor was isolated from a man aged 50 to 60 with active or convalescent COVID-19. The chain couples TRBV5-1 to TRBJ2-7; 7 bases agree with TRBD1. In DNA form, the CDR3 reads TGCGCCAGCAGCCGGGACAGCTACGAGCAGTACTTC. It specifies CASSRDSYEQYF.